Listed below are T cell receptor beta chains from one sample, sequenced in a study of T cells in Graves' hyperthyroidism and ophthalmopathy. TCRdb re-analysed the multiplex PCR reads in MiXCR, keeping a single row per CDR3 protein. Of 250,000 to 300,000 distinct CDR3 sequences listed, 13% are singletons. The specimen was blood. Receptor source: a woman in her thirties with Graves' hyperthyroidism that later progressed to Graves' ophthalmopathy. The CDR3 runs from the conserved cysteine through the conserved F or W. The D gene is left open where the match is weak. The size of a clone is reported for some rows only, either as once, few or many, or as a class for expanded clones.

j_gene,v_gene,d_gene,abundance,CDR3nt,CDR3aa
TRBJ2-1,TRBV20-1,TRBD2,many,TGCAGTGCTCGAAGGGGACTAGCAGGAACCAATGAGCAGTTCTTC,CSARRGLAGTNEQFF
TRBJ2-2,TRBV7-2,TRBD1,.,TGTGCCAGCAGCTTACGGGGACAGGACACCGGGGAGCCGTTTTTT,CASSLRGQDTGEPFF
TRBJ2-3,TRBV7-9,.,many,TGTGCCAGCAGCTCACAGGCCGTCACAGATACGCAGTATTTT,CASSSQAVTDTQYF
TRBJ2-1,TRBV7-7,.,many,TGTGCTAGCACCCGACAGATTACCGACAATGAGCAGTTCTTC,CASTRQITDNEQFF
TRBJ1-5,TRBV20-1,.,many,TGCAGTGCTAGAAAGGCCGGCAGGGTTGCCAATCAGCCCCAGCATTTT,CSARKAGRVANQPQHF
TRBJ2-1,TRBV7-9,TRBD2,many,TGTGCCAGCAGCTTAGGACTAGCGGGTGGGGCAACTCTCCCCGATGAGCAGTTCTTC,CASSLGLAGGATLPDEQFF
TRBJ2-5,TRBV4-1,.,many,TGCGCCAGCAGCCAGACGGGACTTCAAGAGACCCAGTACTTC,CASSQTGLQETQYF
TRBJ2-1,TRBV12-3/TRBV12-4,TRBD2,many,TGTGCCAGCAGCCGACTAGCGGGAAGTAACAATGAGCAGTTCTTC,CASSRLAGSNNEQFF
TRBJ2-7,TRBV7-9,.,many,TGTGCCAGCAGCTTAGCGAGGCAGGGTCGGTACGAGCAGTACTTC,CASSLARQGRYEQYF
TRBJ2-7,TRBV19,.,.,TGTGCCAGTAGTATGGGGGCTTGGTCCTACGAGCAGTACTTC,CASSMGAWSYEQYF
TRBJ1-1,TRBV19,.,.,TGTGCCAGTAGTATCTTGTTCGGCCAGGGGAAAGCCCTCGGCACTGAAGCTTTCTTT,CASSILFGQGKALGTEAFF
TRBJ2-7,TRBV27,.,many,TGTGCCAGCAGTTTAGACGGGGGACTCTCCTACGAGCAGTACTTC,CASSLDGGLSYEQYF
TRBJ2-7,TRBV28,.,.,TGTGCCAGCGGGGGGGGCTCGGGGGGCGAGCAGTACTTC,CASGGGSGGEQYF
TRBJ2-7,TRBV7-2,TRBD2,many,TGTGCCAGCAGCTCTAGCGGGGCCGTCTACGAGCAGTACTTC,CASSSSGAVYEQYF
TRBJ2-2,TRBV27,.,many,TGTGCCAGCAGTTTAGATCGGGGCGGCACCGGGGAGCTGTTTTTT,CASSLDRGGTGELFF
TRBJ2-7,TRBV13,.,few,TGTGCCAGCAGTTTTAGCCTATACGAGCAGTACTTC,CASSFSLYEQYF
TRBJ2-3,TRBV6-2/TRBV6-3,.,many,TGTGCCAGCAGCTCCGGCGGACTCCTCACAGATACGCAGTATTTT,CASSSGGLLTDTQYF
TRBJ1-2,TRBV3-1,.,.,TGTGCCAGCAGCCAAGCTTTGGGTACTAACTATGGCTACACCTTC,CASSQALGTNYGYTF
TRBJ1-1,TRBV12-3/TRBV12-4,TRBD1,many,TGTGCCAGCAGTTCGAGGGGACAGGGGGGGACTGAAGCTTTCTTT,CASSSRGQGGTEAFF
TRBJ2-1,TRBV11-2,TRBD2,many,TGTGCCAGCAGCTCACCACTAGCGGCCCCCCGGGATGAGCAGTTCTTC,CASSSPLAAPRDEQFF
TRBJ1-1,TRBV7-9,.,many,TGTGCCAGCACGCGGACAGCGACTAACACTGAAGCTTTCTTT,CASTRTATNTEAFF
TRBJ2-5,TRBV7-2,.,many,TGTGCCAGCAGCTTACTCGACGGACAAGAGACCCAGTACTTC,CASSLLDGQETQYF
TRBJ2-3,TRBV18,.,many,TGTGCCAGCTCACCAACGCTCCAGGATACGCAGTATTTT,CASSPTLQDTQYF
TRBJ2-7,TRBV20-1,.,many,TGCAGTGCCCCTGGACAGATGGACTCCTACGAGCAGTACTTC,CSAPGQMDSYEQYF
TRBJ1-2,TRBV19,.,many,TGTGCCAGTAGTAAGATACGAGGGGATTCCTATGGCTACACCTTC,CASSKIRGDSYGYTF
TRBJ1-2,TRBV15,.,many,TGTGCCACCAGCAGTGACCACATGCCCCTGGGCTACACCTTC,CATSSDHMPLGYTF
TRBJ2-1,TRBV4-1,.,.,TGCGCCAGCAGCCAAGACGTTCCAGGGGCCCTCTACAATGAGCAGTTCTTC,CASSQDVPGALYNEQFF
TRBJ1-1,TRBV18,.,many,TGTGCCAGCTCGCCCTTTGGCAGCGACACCAGTGAAGCTTTCTTT,CASSPFGSDTSEAFF
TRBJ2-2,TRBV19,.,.,TGTGCCAGTAGTATAATAGCCGGGGAGCTGCTTTTT,CASSIIAGELLF
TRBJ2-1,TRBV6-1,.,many,TGTGCCAGCAGGCCCCAAGTGGGGAGCTCCTACAATGAGCAGTTCTTC,CASRPQVGSSYNEQFF
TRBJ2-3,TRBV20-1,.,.,TGCAGTGCTAGAGTCCCGAGCACAGATACGCAGTATTTT,CSARVPSTDTQYF
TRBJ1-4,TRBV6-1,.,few,TGTGCCAGCAGTGAAGCGCGGGCAGATGAAAAACTGTTTTTT,CASSEARADEKLFF
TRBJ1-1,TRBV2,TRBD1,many,TGTGCCAGCAGATTACGACAGGGGAAAGGCACTGAAGCTTTCTTT,CASRLRQGKGTEAFF
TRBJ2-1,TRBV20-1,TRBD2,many,TGCAGTGCCCCCCCTAGCGGGAACGGTGAGCAGTTCTTC,CSAPPSGNGEQFF
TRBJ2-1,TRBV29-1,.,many,TGCAGCGTTGAAACCCTACGGGCCGCCTACAATGAGCAGTTCTTC,CSVETLRAAYNEQFF
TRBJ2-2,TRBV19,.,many,TGTGCCAGTAGTACCCAGGGAGGGGAGCTGTTTTTT,CASSTQGGELFF
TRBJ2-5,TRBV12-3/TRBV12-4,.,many,TGTGCCAGCAGTTTTACAGGAGCGCTCGGCGCGGGTGGGGAGACCCAGTACTTC,CASSFTGALGAGGETQYF
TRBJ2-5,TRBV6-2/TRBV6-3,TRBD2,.,TGTGCCAGCATTGGGGGAGCGGGGGAGACCCAGTACTTC,CASIGGAGETQYF
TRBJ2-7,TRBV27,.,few,TGTGCCAGCAGACAGACAGGCGGAGACGAGCAGTACTTC,CASRQTGGDEQYF
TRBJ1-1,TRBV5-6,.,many,TGTGCCAGCAGCTCCCTACCCGGGACTGCCAACACTGAAGCTTTCTTT,CASSSLPGTANTEAFF
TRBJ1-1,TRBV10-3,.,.,TGTGCCATCAGTGAGCCTCGAGGAGGGGGGAGGAACACTGAAGCTTTCTTT,CAISEPRGGGRNTEAFF
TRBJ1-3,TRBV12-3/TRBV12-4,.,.,TGTGCCTGCAGCCCTTCCCAGGGTTTTTTAAACACCATATATTTT,CACSPSQGFLNTIYF
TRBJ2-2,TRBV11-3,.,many,TGTGCCAGCAGCTTCGGAGGGGACACCGGGGAGCTGTTTTTT,CASSFGGDTGELFF
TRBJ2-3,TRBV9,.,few,TGTGCCAGCAGCCATTCAGGCGGCACAGATACGCAGTATTTT,CASSHSGGTDTQYF
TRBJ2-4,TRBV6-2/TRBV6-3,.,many,TGTGCCAGCAGCCTTACCCGGGGAACCAAAAACATTCAGTACTTC,CASSLTRGTKNIQYF
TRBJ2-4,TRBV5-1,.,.,TGCGCCAGCAGCTTGACGGGACCTGCTTCGGAACCCAAAAACATTCAGTACTTC,CASSLTGPASEPKNIQYF
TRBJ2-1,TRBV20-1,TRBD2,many,TGCAGTGCTAGTGCACCGGGACTAGCGGCAAGCTCCTACAATGAGCAGTTCTTC,CSASAPGLAASSYNEQFF
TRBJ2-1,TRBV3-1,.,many,TGTGCCAGCAGCCAAGATCCCAGAAACAATGAGCAGTTCTTC,CASSQDPRNNEQFF
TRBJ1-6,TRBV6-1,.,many,TGTGCCAGCACAGCGCCGGGTATGAATTCACCCCTCCACTTT,CASTAPGMNSPLHF